Shown below are 19 T cell receptor beta chains from a single sample sequenced in a study of T cell changes during pregnancy in multiple sclerosis. Using immunoSEQ multiplex PCR, the repertoire was profiled, and TCRdb retains in-frame clones only, with some absent. The repertoire consists of about 39,000 clones, with about nine tenths occurring once and the leading ten covering roughly 0.37%. The sample consisted of CD4+ T cells from peripheral blood mononuclear cells, taken in the third trimester of pregnancy. Source of these receptors: a female donor in good health, enrolled as a control in a pregnancy study.

V usage is TRBV7-9 and J usage is TRBJ1-1; D is undetermined. The germline CDR1 and CDR2 sequences are SEHNR and FQNEAQ (reference sequence). The V end was cut by 1 base, the J end by 1 base, with 4 bases between. The CDR3 runs 13 residues. The CDR3 DNA is TGTGCCAGCAGCTTAGAAGCGAACACTGAAGCTTTCTTT. It specifies CASSLEANTEAFF.

The chain has TRBV5-6 and TRBJ2-3; D not resolved. V was cut by 5 bases and J by 0 bases, with 7 bases left in between. Germline lookup yields CDR1 SGHDT and CDR2 YYEEEE. This CDR3 has 13 amino acids. The DNA for the CDR3 is TGTGCCAGCAGTTCCCAGAGCACAGATACGCAGTATTTT. Translated: CASSSQSTDTQYF.

The chain recombines TRBV11-2 with TRBJ2-7; D perhaps matches TRBD1 (5 bases). Trimming pared 5 bases from V and 4 bases from J, leaving 12 bases between. Germline loops: CDR1 SGHAT, CDR2 FQNNGV. The CDR3 has 13 residues. In DNA, the CDR3 is TGTGCCAGCAGCCTCCAGCAGGGTTACGAGCAGTACTTC. Translated: CASSLQQGYEQYF.

This clone appeared once. This chain uses TRBV5-1 with TRBJ2-1; TRBD2 matches 10 bases. Trimming cost V 4 bases and J 7 bases; bases outside gene matches: 11. This CDR3 has 16 residues. Germline loops: CDR1 SGHRS, CDR2 YFSETQ. The CDR3 DNA sequence: TGCGCCAGCAGCCAGGGACTAGCGAAGGGTGGGAATGAGCAGTTCTTC. As protein: CASSQGLAKGGNEQFF.

This clone has a single count. This chain's CDR3 is CASSLFVSMGREQFF. The CDR3 DNA follows: TGTGCCAGCAGCTTATTCGTGTCAATGGGCCGAGAGCAGTTCTTC. V is TRBV7-3 and J is TRBJ2-1, with D unresolved. V was clipped by 2 bases and J by 10 bases, with 18 bases between them. CDR3 length equals 15 residues. The germline gives CDR1 SGHTA, CDR2 FQGTGA.

The chain combines TRBV9 with TRBJ1-2; D gene uncertain. Germline V gene data show CDR1 as SGDLS and CDR2 as YYNGEE. The CDR3 length is 15 residues. V lost 0 bases, J lost 4 bases, and 13 bases lay in between. The CDR3 DNA is TGTGCCAGCAGCGTAGACGGTCGTCGGAGCTATGGCTACACCTTC. Its protein is CASSVDGRRSYGYTF. Filled out from reference TRBV9 and TRBJ1-2, the complete variable domain reads DSGVTQTPKHLITATGQRVTLRCSPRSGDLSVYWYQQSLDQGLQFLIQYYNGEERAKGNILERFSAQQFPDLHSELNLSSLELGDSALYFCASSVDGRRSYGYTFGSGTRLTVV.

In DNA, the CDR3 is TGCAGTGCTCATAGGGAGGTCGGCTACACCTTC. This translates into CSAHREVGYTF. The chain carries TRBV20-1 and TRBJ1-2; D unresolved. Germline assignment: CDR1 DFQATT and CDR2 SNEGSKA (reference sequence). Trimming removed 5 bases from V and 8 bases from J, with 12 bases in between. The CDR3 is made up of 11 amino acids.

The J gene is TRBJ2-3, the V gene TRBV7-2; D is possibly TRBD1 (6 bases). Trimming shortened V by 5 bases and J by 9 bases, and 15 bases separated the two germline ends. Germline V lookup: CDR1 SGHTA, CDR2 FQGNSA. The length of the CDR3 is 13 residues. The CDR3 spells CASSERRQETQYF. Written as DNA, the CDR3 is TGTGCCAGCAGCGAACGACGACAGGAGACGCAGTATTTT.

J is TRBJ2-3 and V is TRBV7-2, with a tentative D call TRBD2 (5 bases). The CDR3 length is 16 residues. Trimming cost V 6 bases and J 1 base, with 17 bases left between them. Germline V gives CDR1 SGHTA, CDR2 FQGNSA. This chain's CDR3 is CASSLYPTRGTDTQYF. The CDR3 nucleotides read TGTGCCAGCAGTCTATACCCCACTAGAGGCACAGATACGCAGTATTTT.

This sequence joins TRBV19 and TRBJ2-7; TRBD1 aligns across 9 bases. The germline gives CDR1 LNHDA, CDR2 SQIVND (reference sequence). V shed 3 bases, J shed 4 bases, and the junction held 7 bases outside the gene matches. There are 15 residues in the CDR3. CDR3 bases: TGTGCCAGTAGTATCTCGGACAGGGGATCATACGAGCAGTACTTC. Translation gives CASSISDRGSYEQYF.

The V and J genes are TRBV11-3 and TRBJ2-7, with 7 positions matching TRBD1. The CDR3 runs 13 residues. Unmatched junction bases numbered 4, after V lost 5 bases and J lost 3 bases. Germline lookup yields CDR1 SGHNT and CDR2 YENEEA. In DNA, the CDR3 is TGTGCCAGCAGCCGAACAGGGGTCTACGAGCAGTACTTC. This gives the protein CASSRTGVYEQYF. The full variable domain, in which reference TRBV11-3 and TRBJ2-7 provide the parts outside the CDR3, is EAGVVQSPRYKIIEKKQPVAFWCNPISGHNTLYWYLQNLGQGPELLIRYENEEAVDDSQLPKDRFSAERLKGVDSTLKIQPAELGDSAVYLCASSRTGVYEQYFGPGTRLTVT.

The chain employs TRBV5-1 and TRBJ1-2, with 11 bases lining up with TRBD1. After removal of 3 bases from V and 4 bases from J, the junction contained 5 bases not matched to a gene. CDR1 SGHRS and CDR2 YFSETQ come from the germline V gene. The CDR3 runs 15 residues. The CDR3: CASSSDRGLGYGYTF. The CDR3 bases are TGCGCCAGCAGCTCGGACAGGGGGCTGGGCTATGGCTACACCTTC.

CDR3 nucleotide sequence: TGTGCCAGCAGCTCGGGGACAGGGAGGGAGGTGTACTTC. It encodes CASSSGTGREVYF. This chain uses TRBV11-1 with TRBJ2-7; TRBD1 agrees at 9 bases. The V segment lost 4 bases and the J segment 12 bases; nucleotides outside the gene matches: 10. CDR1 is SGHAT and CDR2 is FQDESV in the germline V gene (reference sequence). The CDR3 consists of 13 residues.

The J gene is TRBJ1-5, the V gene TRBV7-8, with a tentative D call TRBD1 (6 bases). The CDR3 is 15 residues long. The V gene lost 1 base and the J gene lost 8 bases, with 15 bases spanning the gap. Germline V gene data show CDR1 as SGHVS and CDR2 as FQNEAQ. CDR3 region: CASSLDTPQGKPQHF. Written as DNA, the CDR3 is TGTGCCAGCAGCTTAGACACCCCTCAGGGGAAGCCCCAGCATTTT.

This chain connects TRBV6-5 to TRBJ2-7, with no clear D. Trimming stripped 5 bases from V and 3 bases from J, with 2 bases between. The germline CDR1 and CDR2 sequences are MNHEY and SVGAGI. This CDR3 spans 10 amino acids. CDR3 sequence (DNA): TGTGCCAGCAGTCTCTACGAGCAGTACTTC. Translating gives CASSLYEQYF.

The chain joins TRBV15 to TRBJ1-4; TRBD1 aligns across 8 bases. The germline V gene encodes CDR1 LNHNV and CDR2 YYDKDF (reference sequence). Trimming removed 3 bases from V and 10 bases from J; junction bases left unmatched: 7. The CDR3 covers 14 residues. The CDR3 DNA reads TGTGCCACCAGCAGCAGGGGGCTAACGGGAAAACTGTTTTTT. Translated: CATSSRGLTGKLFF.

J is TRBJ1-2 and V is TRBV18; D remains ambiguous. Trimming pared 4 bases from V and 8 bases from J, leaving 17 bases between. Germline-derived CDR1 and CDR2 are KGHSH and LQKENI. The CDR3 spans 14 residues. The CDR3 bases are TGTGCCAGCTCACGAGGCGAGGGCGCGGTCGGCTACACCTTC. It yields the protein CASSRGEGAVGYTF.

The chain has TRBV11-3 and TRBJ2-5; the match to TRBD2 covers 10 bases. CDR1 and CDR2 (germline): SGHNT, YENEEA. The V segment lost 3 bases and the J segment 5 bases; nucleotides outside the gene matches: 6. The CDR3 spans 15 residues. CDR3 DNA: TGTGCCAGCAGCTTGGCTAGCGGGGGTATGGAGACCCAGTACTTC. It yields the protein CASSLASGGMETQYF.

CDR3 coding DNA: TGTGCCAGCAGCGCGGGACAGGGGAGGAACACTGAAGCTTTCTTT. Amino acid sequence: CASSAGQGRNTEAFF. The J gene is TRBJ1-1, the V gene TRBV5-5; 10 bases align to TRBD1. The CDR3 runs 15 residues. Germline-derived CDR1 and CDR2 are SGHKS and YYEKEE (reference sequence). V lost 4 bases to trimming and J lost 1 base; unmatched junction nucleotides: 4.